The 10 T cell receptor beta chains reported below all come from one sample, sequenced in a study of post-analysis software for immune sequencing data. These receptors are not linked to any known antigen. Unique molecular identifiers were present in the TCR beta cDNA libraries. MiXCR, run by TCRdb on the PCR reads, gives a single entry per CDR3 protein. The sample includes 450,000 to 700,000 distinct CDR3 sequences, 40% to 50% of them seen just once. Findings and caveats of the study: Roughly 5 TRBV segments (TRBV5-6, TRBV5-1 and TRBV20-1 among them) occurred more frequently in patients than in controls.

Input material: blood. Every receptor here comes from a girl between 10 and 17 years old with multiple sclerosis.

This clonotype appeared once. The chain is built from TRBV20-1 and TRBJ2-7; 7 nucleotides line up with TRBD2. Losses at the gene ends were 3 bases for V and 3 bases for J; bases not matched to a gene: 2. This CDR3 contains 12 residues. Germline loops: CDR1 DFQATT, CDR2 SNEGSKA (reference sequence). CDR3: CSARASGYEQYF. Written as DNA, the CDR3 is TGCAGTGCTAGGGCTAGCGGCTACGAGCAGTACTTC.

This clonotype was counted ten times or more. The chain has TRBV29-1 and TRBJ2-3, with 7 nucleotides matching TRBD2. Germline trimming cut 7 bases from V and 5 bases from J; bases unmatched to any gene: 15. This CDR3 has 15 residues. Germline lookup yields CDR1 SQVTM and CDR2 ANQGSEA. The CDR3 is CSGTLAAELVDTQYF. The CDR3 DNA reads TGCAGCGGTACGCTAGCGGCCGAGTTGGTAGATACGCAGTATTTT.

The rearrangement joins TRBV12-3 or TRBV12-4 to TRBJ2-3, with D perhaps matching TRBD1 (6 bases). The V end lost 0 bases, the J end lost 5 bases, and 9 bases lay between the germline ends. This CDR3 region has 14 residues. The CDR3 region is CASSLAGAKDTQYF. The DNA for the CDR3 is TGTGCCAGCAGTTTAGCGGGGGCTAAAGATACGCAGTATTTT.

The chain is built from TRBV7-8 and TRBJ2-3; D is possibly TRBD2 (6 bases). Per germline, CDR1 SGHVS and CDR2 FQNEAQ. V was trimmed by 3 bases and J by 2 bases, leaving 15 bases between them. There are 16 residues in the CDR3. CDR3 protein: CASSLRVAGLTDTQYF. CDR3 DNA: TGTGCCAGCAGCTTGAGGGTGGCGGGACTCACAGATACGCAGTATTTT. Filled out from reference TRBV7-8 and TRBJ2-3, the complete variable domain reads GAGVSQSPRYKVAKRGQDVALRCDPISGHVSLFWYQQALGQGPEFLTYFQNEAQLDKSGLPSDRFFAERPEGSVSTLKIQRTQQEDSAVYLCASSLRVAGLTDTQYFGPGTRLTVL.

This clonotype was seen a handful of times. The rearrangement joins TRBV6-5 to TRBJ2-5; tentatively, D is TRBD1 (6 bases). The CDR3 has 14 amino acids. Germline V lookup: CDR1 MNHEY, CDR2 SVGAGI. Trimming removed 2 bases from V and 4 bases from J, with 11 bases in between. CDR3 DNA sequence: TGTGCCAGCAGTTACGGGACACTAGGAGAGACCCAGTACTTC. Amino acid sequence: CASSYGTLGETQYF.

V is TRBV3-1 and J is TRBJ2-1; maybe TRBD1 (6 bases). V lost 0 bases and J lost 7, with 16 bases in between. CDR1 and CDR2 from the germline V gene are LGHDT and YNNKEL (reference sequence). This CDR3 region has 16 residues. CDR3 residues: CASSQETGSLGNEQFF. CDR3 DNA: TGTGCCAGCAGCCAAGAAACAGGGAGCCTAGGGAATGAGCAGTTCTTC.

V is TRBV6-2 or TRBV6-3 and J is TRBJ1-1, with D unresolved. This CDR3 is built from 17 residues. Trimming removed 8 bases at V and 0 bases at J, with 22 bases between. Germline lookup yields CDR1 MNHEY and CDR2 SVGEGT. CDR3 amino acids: CASQNPDGRLMNTEAFF. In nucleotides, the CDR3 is TGTGCCAGCCAAAACCCGGACGGTCGACTCATGAACACTGAAGCTTTCTTT.

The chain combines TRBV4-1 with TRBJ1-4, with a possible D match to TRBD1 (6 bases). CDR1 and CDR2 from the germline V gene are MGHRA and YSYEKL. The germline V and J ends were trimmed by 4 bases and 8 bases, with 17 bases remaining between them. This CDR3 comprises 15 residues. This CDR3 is CASSLAQGIGEKLFF. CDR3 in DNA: TGCGCCAGCAGCCTAGCTCAGGGGATAGGAGAAAAACTGTTTTTT.

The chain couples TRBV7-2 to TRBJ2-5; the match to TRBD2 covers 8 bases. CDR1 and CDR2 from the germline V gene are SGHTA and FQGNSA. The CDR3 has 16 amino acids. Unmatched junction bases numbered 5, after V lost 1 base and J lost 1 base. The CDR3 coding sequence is TGTGCCAGCAGCTTAGTTGAGCGGGGGAGCCAAGAGACCCAGTACTTC. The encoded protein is CASSLVERGSQETQYF.

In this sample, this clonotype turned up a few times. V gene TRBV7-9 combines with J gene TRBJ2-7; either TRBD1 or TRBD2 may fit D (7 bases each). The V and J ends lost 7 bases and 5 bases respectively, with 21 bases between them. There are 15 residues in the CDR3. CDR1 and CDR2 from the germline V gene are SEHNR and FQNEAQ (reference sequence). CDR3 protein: CASTPKGRGLNEQYF. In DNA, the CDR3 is TGTGCCAGCACCCCCAAAGGGAGGGGGCTCAACGAGCAGTACTTC.